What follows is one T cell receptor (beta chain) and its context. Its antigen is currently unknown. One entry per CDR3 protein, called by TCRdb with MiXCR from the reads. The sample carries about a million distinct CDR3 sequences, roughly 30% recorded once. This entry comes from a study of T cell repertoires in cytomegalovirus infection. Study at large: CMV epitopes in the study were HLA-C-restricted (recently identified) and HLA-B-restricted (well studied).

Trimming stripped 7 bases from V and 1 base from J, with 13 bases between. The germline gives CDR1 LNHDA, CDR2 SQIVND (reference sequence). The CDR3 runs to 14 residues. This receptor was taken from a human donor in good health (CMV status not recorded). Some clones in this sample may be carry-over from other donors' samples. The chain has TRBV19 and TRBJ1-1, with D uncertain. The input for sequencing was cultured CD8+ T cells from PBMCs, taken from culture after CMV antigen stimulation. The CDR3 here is CASTPTTWNTEAFF. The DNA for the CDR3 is TGTGCCAGTACCCCAACTACCTGGAACACTGAAGCTTTCTTT.